This T cell receptor beta chain was documented in a study of cytomegalovirus exposure and HLA in healthy donors. Study results and limitations: A later analysis showed TCR association rates differing by HLA locus, peaking at DRB1 and lowest at HLA-C. Sequencing probably produced one cluster of sequence variants that were highly shared.

V was trimmed by 7 bases and J by 9 bases, leaving 12 bases between them. The CDR3 has 11 amino acids. The germline V gene encodes CDR1 SNHLY and CDR2 FYNNEI. PCR primers comprised 60 Vbeta and 13 Jbeta primers. Using immunoSEQ multiplex PCR, the repertoire was profiled, and TCRdb retains in-frame clones only, with some absent. The sample contains about 94,000 clones, around 66% of which appear only once. As concerns this clone: Its antigen remains unidentified.

The V gene is TRBV2, the J gene TRBJ2-5, with no clear D. Sequenced sample: PBMCs. The TCR sequence derives from a man under 40 in good health and CMV-seronegative. The CDR3 nucleotides read TGTGCCAGCACCCAATCTGGGCCCCAGTACTTC. It is translated as CASTQSGPQYF.